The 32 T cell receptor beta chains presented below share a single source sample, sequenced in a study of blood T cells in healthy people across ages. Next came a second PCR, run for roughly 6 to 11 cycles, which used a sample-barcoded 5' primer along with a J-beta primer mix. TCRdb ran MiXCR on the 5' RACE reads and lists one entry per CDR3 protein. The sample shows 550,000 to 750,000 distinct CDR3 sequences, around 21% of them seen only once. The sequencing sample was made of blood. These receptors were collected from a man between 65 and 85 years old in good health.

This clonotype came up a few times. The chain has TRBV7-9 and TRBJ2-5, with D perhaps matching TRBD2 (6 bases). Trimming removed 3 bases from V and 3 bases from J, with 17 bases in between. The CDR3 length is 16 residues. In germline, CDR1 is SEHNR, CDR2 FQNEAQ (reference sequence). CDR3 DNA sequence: TGTGCCAGCAGCTTCGGACCACAGGAGGGAGAAGAGACCCAGTACTTC. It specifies CASSFGPQEGEETQYF.

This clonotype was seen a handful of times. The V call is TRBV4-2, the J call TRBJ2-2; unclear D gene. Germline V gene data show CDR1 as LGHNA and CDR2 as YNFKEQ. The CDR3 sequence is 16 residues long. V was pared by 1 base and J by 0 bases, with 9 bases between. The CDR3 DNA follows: TGTGCCAGCAGCCAAGGAGTCAGCACGAACACCGGGGAGCTGTTTTTT. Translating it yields CASSQGVSTNTGELFF.

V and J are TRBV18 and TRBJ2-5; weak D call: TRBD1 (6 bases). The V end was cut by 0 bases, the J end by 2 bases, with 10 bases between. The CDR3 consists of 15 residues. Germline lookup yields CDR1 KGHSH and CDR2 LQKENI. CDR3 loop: CASSPPDSGQETQYF. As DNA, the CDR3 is TGTGCCAGCTCACCACCGGACAGTGGTCAAGAGACCCAGTACTTC.

Written as DNA, the CDR3 is TGTGCCAGCAGTTTAGGGGGGGATACATCCTACGAGCAGTACTTC. This gives the protein CASSLGGDTSYEQYF. The V gene is TRBV28, the J gene TRBJ2-7; 7 positions match TRBD2. CDR1 is MDHEN, CDR2 SYDVKM, per germline. Unmatched junction bases numbered 5, after V lost 2 bases and J lost 1 base. CDR3 length: 15 amino acids.

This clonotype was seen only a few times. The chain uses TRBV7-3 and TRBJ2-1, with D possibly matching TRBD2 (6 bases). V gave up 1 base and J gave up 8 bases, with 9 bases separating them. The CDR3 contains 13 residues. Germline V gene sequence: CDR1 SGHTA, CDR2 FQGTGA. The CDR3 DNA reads TGTGCCAGCAGCTTAATCCCGGGGGATGAGCAGTTCTTC. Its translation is CASSLIPGDEQFF.

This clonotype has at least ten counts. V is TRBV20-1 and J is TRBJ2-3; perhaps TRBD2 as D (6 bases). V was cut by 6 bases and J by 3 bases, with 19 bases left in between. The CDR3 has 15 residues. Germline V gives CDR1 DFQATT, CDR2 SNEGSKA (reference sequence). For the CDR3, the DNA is TGCAGTGCCTCTCTGGTGGGACTGGAGACAGATACGCAGTATTTT. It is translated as CSASLVGLETDTQYF.

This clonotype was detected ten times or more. CDR3 protein: CASSQSWGSYEQYF. The CDR3 coding sequence is TGTGCCAGCAGCCAGTCCTGGGGGTCATACGAGCAGTACTTC. The chain recombines TRBV3-1 with TRBJ2-7; D may match TRBD1 or TRBD2 (5 bases each). The V and J ends lost 3 bases and 4 bases respectively, with 13 bases between them. Per the germline V gene, CDR1 is LGHDT and CDR2 is YNNKEL (reference sequence). The CDR3 is 14 amino acids.

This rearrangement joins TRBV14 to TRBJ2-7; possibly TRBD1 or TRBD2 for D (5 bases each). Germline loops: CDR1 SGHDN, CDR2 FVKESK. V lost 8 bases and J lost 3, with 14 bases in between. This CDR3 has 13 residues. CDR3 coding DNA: TGTGCCAGCCCGAGGGGCCCCTACTACGAGCAGTACTTC. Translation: CASPRGPYYEQYF.

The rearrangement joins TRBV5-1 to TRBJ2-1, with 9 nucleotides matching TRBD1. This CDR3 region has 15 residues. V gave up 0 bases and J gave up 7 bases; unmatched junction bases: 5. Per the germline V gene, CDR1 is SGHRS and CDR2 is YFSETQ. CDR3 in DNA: TGCGCCAGCAGCTTGGAGGGACAGGGTCAGAATGAGCAGTTCTTC. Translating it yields CASSLEGQGQNEQFF.

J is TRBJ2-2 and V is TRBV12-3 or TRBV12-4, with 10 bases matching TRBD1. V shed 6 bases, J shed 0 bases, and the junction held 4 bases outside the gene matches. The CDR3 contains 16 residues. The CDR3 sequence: CASRRDRGSNTGELFF. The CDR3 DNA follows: TGTGCCAGCAGAAGGGACAGGGGCTCGAACACCGGGGAGCTGTTTTTT.

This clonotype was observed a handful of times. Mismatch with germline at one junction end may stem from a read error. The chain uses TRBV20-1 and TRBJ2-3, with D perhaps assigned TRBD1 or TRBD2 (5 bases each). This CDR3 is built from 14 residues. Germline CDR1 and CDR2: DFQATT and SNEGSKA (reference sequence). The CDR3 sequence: CSARGAGSTDTQYF. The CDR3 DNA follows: TGCAGTGCTAGAGGTGCAGGGAGTACAGATACACAGTATTTT.

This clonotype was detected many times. The CDR3 nucleotides are TGTGCCAGCAGCTGGAGCTACGAGCAGTACTTC. Its protein product is CASSWSYEQYF. The chain has TRBV6-2 or TRBV6-3 and TRBJ2-7, with D hard to call. Deletions cut 6 bases from V and 3 bases from J, with 6 bases between. Germline V CDR1 and CDR2: MNHEY, SVGEGT. The CDR3 contains 11 residues.

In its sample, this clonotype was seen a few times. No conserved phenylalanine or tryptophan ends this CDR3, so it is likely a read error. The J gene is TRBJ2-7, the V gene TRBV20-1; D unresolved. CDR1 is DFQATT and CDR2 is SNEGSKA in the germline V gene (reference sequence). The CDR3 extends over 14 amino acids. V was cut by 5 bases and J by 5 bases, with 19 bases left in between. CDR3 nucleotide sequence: TGCAGTGCTTTGTCAAAGGACCTCGACGACGAGCAGTACCTC. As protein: CSALSKDLDDEQYL.

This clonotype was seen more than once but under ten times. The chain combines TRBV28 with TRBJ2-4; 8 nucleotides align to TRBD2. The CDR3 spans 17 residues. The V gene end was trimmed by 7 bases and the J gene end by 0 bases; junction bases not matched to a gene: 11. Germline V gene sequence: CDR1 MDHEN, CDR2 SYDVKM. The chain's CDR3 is CASTREGRALAKNIQYF. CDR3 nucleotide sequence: TGTGCCAGCACCCGGGAGGGGCGGGCACTAGCCAAAAACATTCAGTACTTC.

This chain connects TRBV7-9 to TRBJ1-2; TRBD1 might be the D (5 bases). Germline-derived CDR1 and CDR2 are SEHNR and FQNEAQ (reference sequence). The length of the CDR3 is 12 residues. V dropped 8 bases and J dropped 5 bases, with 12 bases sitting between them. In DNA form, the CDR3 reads TGTGCCAGCTCCATCGAGGGGTATGGCTACACCTTC. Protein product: CASSIEGYGYTF. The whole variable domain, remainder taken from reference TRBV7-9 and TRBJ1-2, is DTGVSQNPRHKITKRGQNVTFRCDPISEHNRLYWYRQTLGQGPEFLTYFQNEAQLEKSRLLSDRFSAERPKGSFSTLEIQRTEQGDSAMYLCASSIEGYGYTFGSGTRLTVV.

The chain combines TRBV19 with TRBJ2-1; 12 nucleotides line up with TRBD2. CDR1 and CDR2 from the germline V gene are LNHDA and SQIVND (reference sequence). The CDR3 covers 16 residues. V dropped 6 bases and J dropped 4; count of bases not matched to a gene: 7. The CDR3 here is CASRLAGGPAYNEQFF. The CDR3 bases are TGTGCCAGTAGGCTAGCGGGAGGGCCGGCTTACAATGAGCAGTTCTTC.

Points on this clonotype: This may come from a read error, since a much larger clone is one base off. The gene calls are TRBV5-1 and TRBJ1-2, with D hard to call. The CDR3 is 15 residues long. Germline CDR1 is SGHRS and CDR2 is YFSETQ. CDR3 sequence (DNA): TGCACCAGCAGCTTGGTTGGACCCTCTAACTATGGCTACACCTTC. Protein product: CTSSLVGPSNYGYTF.

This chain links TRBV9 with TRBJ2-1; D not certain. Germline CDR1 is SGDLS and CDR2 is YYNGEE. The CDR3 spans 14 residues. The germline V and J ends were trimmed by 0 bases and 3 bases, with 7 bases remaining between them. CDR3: CASSVAVDYNEQFF. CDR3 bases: TGTGCCAGCAGCGTAGCTGTAGACTACAATGAGCAGTTCTTC. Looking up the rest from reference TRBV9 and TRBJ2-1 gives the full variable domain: DSGVTQTPKHLITATGQRVTLRCSPRSGDLSVYWYQQSLDQGLQFLIQYYNGEERAKGNILERFSAQQFPDLHSELNLSSLELGDSALYFCASSVAVDYNEQFFGPGTRLTVL.

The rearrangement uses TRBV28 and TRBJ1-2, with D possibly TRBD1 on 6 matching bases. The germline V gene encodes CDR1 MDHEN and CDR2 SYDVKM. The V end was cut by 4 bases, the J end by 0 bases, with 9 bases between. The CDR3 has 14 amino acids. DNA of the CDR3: TGTGCCAGCAGTTGGGGGGGCGCTAACTATGGCTACACCTTC. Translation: CASSWGGANYGYTF.

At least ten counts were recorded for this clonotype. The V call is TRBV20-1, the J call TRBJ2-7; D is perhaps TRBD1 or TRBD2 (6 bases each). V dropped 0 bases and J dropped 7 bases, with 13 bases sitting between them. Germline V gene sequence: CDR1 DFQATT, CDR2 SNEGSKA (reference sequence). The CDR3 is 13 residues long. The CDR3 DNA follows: TGCAGTGCTAGAGATTGGGGGGCTGAAGAGCAGTACTTC. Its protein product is CSARDWGAEEQYF.

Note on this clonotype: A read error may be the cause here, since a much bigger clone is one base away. CDR3 coding DNA: TGCAGCGTTTGGGGTAGCGGTCTAGAGACCCAGTACTTC. Encoded protein: CSVWGSGLETQYF. The chain is built from TRBV29-1 and TRBJ2-5, with D tentatively TRBD2 (6 bases). Trimming cost V 5 bases and J 4 bases, with 14 bases left between them. Per germline, CDR1 SQVTM and CDR2 ANQGSEA. The CDR3 consists of 13 residues. The entire variable domain, with the rest obtained from reference TRBV29-1 and TRBJ2-5, is as follows: SAVISQKPSRDICQRGTSLTIQCQVDSQVTMMFWYRQQPGQSLTLIATANQGSEATYESGFVIDKFPISRPNLTFSTLTVSNMSPEDSSIYLCSVWGSGLETQYFGPGTRLLVL.

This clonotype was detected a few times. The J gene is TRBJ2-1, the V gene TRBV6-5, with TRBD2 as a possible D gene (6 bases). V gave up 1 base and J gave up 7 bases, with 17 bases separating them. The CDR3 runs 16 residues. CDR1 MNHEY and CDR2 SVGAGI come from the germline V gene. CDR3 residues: CASSYWAASGRNEQFF. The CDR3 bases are TGTGCCAGCAGTTACTGGGCCGCTTCTGGGAGGAATGAGCAGTTCTTC.

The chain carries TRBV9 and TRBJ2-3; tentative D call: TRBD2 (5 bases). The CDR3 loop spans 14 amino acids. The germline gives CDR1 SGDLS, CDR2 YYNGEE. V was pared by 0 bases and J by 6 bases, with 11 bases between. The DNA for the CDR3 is TGTGCCAGCAGCGTAGAACCGGGATTGGATACGCAGTATTTT. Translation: CASSVEPGLDTQYF.

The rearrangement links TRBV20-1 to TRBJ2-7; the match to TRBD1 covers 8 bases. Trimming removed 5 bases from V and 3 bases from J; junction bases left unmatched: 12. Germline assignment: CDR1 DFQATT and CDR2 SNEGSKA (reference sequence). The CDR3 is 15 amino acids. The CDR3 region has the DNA TGCAGTGCTGGGTCCAGGACAGGGCTGAACTACGAGCAGTACTTC. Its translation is CSAGSRTGLNYEQYF.

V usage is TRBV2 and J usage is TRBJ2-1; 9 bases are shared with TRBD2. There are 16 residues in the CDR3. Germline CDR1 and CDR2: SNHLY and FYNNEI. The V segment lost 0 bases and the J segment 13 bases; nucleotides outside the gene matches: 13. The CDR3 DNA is TGTGCCAGCAGTGAAGCGCCGGGACTAGCCCTCGGATTACAGTTCTTC. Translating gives CASSEAPGLALGLQFF.

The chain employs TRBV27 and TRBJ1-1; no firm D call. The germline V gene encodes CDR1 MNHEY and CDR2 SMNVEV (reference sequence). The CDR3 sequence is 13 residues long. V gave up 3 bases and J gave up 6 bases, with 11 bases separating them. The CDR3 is CASSFGGWAEAFF. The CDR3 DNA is TGTGCCAGCAGTTTTGGAGGCTGGGCTGAAGCTTTCTTT.

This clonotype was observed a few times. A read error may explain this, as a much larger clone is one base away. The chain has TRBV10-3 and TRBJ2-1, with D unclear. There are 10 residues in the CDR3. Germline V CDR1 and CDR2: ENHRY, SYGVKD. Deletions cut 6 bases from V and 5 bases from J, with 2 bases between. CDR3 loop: CAIRDNEQFF. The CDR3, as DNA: TGTGCCATCAGGGACAATGAGCAGTTCTTC.

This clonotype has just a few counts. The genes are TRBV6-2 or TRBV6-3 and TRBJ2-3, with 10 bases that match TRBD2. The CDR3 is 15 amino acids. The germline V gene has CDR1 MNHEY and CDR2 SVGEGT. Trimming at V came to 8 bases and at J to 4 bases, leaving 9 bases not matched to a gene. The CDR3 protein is CASQSGREGADTQYF. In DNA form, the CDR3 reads TGTGCCAGCCAAAGCGGGAGGGAAGGGGCAGATACGCAGTATTTT.

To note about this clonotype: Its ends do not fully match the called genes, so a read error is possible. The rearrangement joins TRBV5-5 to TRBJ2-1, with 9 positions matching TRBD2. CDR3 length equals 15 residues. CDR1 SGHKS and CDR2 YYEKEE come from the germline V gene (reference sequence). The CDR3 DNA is TGCGCCAGCAGCAGGACTAGCGCTAGTCACGATGAGCAGTTCTTC. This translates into CASSRTSASHDEQFF.

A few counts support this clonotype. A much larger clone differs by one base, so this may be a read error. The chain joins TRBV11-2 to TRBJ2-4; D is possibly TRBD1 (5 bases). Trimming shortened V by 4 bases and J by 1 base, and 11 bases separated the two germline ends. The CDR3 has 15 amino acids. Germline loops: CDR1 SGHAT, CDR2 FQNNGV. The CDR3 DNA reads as TGTGCCAGCAGCTCAACAGGAAGGGCCAAAAACATTCAGTACTTC. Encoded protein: CASSSTGRAKNIQYF.

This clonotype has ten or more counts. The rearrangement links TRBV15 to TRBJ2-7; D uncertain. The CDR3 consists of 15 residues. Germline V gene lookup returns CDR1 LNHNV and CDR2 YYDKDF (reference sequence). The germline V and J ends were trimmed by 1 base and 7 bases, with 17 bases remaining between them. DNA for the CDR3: TGTGCCACCAGCAGAGCTAAGAACAGTGCTTTGGAGCAGTACTTC. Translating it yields CATSRAKNSALEQYF.

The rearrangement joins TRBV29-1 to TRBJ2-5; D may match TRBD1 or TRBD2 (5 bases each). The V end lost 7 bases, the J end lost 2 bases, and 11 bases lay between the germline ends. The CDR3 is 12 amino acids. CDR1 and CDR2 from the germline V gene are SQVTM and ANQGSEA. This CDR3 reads CSAEGIQETQYF. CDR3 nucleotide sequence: TGCAGCGCCGAGGGGATTCAAGAGACCCAGTACTTC. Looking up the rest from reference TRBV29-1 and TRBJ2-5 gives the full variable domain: SAVISQKPSRDICQRGTSLTIQCQVDSQVTMMFWYRQQPGQSLTLIATANQGSEATYESGFVIDKFPISRPNLTFSTLTVSNMSPEDSSIYLCSAEGIQETQYFGPGTRLLVL.